One and the same sample provided the 15 T cell receptor beta chains below, sequenced in a study of read filtering for tumor transcriptome and immune sequencing. The library was built from around 0.4 ug RNA with molecular barcoded adaptors for alpha/delta and beta/gamma chains. TCRdb re-called the reads with MiXCR, one entry per CDR3 protein. Of 25,000 or so distinct CDR3 sequences listed, under 25% are singletons. The specimen was a population of CD138-negative cells sorted from bone marrow. The receptors here all came from a donor aged 40 or older with multiple myeloma.

Notes on this clonotype: A much larger clone is a single base away; this may be a read error. The rearrangement joins TRBV2 to TRBJ2-1; TRBD2 aligns across 14 bases. The V gene end was trimmed by 7 bases and the J gene end by 9 bases; junction bases not matched to a gene: 11. CDR1 and CDR2 from the germline V gene are SNHLY and FYNNEI. CDR3 length equals 16 residues. DNA of the CDR3: TGTGCCAGCACAACTAACCCGGGACTAGCGGGAGTTGAGCAGTTCTTC. It codes for CASTTNPGLAGVEQFF.

This clonotype was counted ten times or more. The chain uses TRBV2 and TRBJ2-1; D is perhaps TRBD1 (5 bases). This CDR3 spans 15 amino acids. Trimming cost V 1 base and J 6 bases, with 13 bases left between them. CDR1 and CDR2 from the germline V gene are SNHLY and FYNNEI. DNA for the CDR3: TGTGCCAGCAGTGAAGGCGAGACAGTCAGCAATGAGCAGTTCTTC. Its translation: CASSEGETVSNEQFF.

This clonotype was found many times. The chain is built from TRBV24-1 and TRBJ2-2; 12 positions agree with TRBD2. From germline, CDR1 is KGHDR and CDR2 SFDVKD. CDR3 length equals 15 residues. V trimming: 10 bases; J trimming: 1 base; junction bases outside the gene matches: 3. The CDR3 nucleotides are TGTGCCACTTCGACTAGCGGGAGGAACACCGGGGAGCTGTTTTTT. It is translated as CATSTSGRNTGELFF.

This clonotype was recorded many times. The chain carries TRBV7-9 and TRBJ1-1, with D perhaps matching TRBD1 (5 bases). CDR3 length: 13 amino acids. Germline loops: CDR1 SEHNR, CDR2 FQNEAQ (reference sequence). V was clipped by 5 bases and J by 2 bases, with 9 bases between them. The CDR3, as DNA: TGTGCCAGCAGCGGGACTTCCAACACTGAAGCTTTCTTT. It specifies CASSGTSNTEAFF.

This clonotype is categorized as medium-sized (0.01 to 0.1%). The V gene is TRBV20-1, the J gene TRBJ2-1, with 7 bases that match TRBD2. The V and J ends lost 0 bases and 2 bases, in that order; junction bases with no gene match: 10. Germline V CDR1 and CDR2: DFQATT, SNEGSKA (reference sequence). The CDR3 runs to 17 residues. CDR3 DNA: TGCAGTGCTAGAGATCCCCGTAGAGCGGGGACCTACAATGAGCAGTTCTTC. It yields the protein CSARDPRRAGTYNEQFF.

V is TRBV7-6 and J is TRBJ2-3, with 8 bases that match TRBD2. The CDR3 covers 16 residues. Trimming at V came to 0 bases and at J to 6 bases, leaving 8 bases not matched to a gene. Germline CDR1 and CDR2: SGHVS and FNYEAQ. CDR3 sequence (DNA): TGTGCCAGCAGCTTAGCAACTAGCGGCCTATGGGATACGCAGTATTTT. Translated: CASSLATSGLWDTQYF.

This clonotype was found a few times. The chain carries TRBV4-2 and TRBJ1-3; D call uncertain. Germline V gives CDR1 LGHNA, CDR2 YNFKEQ. Deletions cut 1 base from V and 3 bases from J, with 16 bases between. CDR3 length equals 17 residues. The CDR3 loop is CASSQGLEELGGNTIYF. The CDR3 DNA is TGTGCCAGCAGCCAAGGTTTGGAAGAATTGGGTGGAAACACCATATATTTT.

As concerns this clonotype: This likely reflects a read error, since a far larger clone is one base away. The chain combines TRBV12-3 or TRBV12-4 with TRBJ2-1, with D unclear. This CDR3 region has 13 residues. The CDR3, as DNA: TGTGCCAGCAGTTTAGACTCCTACAATGAGCAGCTCTTC. It encodes CASSLDSYNEQLF.

This clonotype was seen ten or more times. The chain combines TRBV14 with TRBJ1-1; unclear D gene. The V end lost 0 bases, the J end lost 9 bases, and 5 bases lay between the germline ends. Germline CDR1 is SGHDN and CDR2 is FVKESK. This CDR3 is built from 11 residues. CDR3 loop: CASSQERQAFF. CDR3 bases: TGTGCCAGCAGCCAAGAGAGGCAAGCTTTCTTT.

The CDR3 reads CASRDRGYSNQPQHF. The CDR3 DNA follows: TGTGCCAGCCGGGACAGGGGGTATAGCAATCAGCCCCAGCATTTT. The gene calls are TRBV19 and TRBJ1-5, with 11 bases matching TRBD1. CDR3 length equals 15 residues. Looked up from germline, CDR1 is LNHDA and CDR2 is SQIVND (reference sequence). V was clipped by 9 bases and J by 0 bases; unmatched bases: 4.

This clonotype was counted only a few times. The junction departs from the called germline gene at one end, perhaps through a read error. The chain joins TRBV7-3 to TRBJ2-2; D may be TRBD2 (6 bases). Germline CDR1 SGHTA, CDR2 FQGTGA. The CDR3 has 15 amino acids. The CDR3 DNA is TGTGCCGGCAGCCATAGCGGACCGAACACCGGGGAGCTGTTTTTT. Amino acid sequence: CAGSHSGPNTGELFF.

This clonotype has a count of ten or more. This chain connects TRBV27 to TRBJ1-5; D gene ambiguous. The V gene's germline CDR1 is MNHEY and CDR2 SMNVEV (reference sequence). The CDR3 totals 13 residues. V dropped 0 bases and J dropped 2 bases, with 2 bases sitting between them. CDR3 amino acids: CASSLSGNQPQHF. In DNA, the CDR3 is TGTGCCAGCAGTTTATCCGGCAATCAGCCCCAGCATTTT.

This clonotype was counted ten times or more. The V and J genes are TRBV11-2 and TRBJ2-3, with 11 bases fitting TRBD2. The CDR3 contains 17 residues. Germline V gene lookup returns CDR1 SGHAT and CDR2 FQNNGV. J lost 4 bases, V lost 2 bases, and 8 bases had no gene match. The CDR3 region has the DNA TGTGCCAGCAGCTTACCCCTAGCGGGAGGTTTTTCAGATACGCAGTATTTT. Translating gives CASSLPLAGGFSDTQYF.

With regard to this clonotype: This likely comes from a read error, as the CDR3 has no conserved phenylalanine or tryptophan at its end. The chain links TRBV29-1 to TRBJ2-1, with TRBD2 matching over 14 bases. Germline values: CDR1 SQVTM, CDR2 ANQGSEA. CDR3 size: 14 residues. The CDR3 nucleotides read TGCAGAGCCGGGACTAGCGGGAGTTTGGATGAGCAGTTCCTC. This translates into CRAGTSGSLDEQFL.

This clonotype has only one observation. The conserved final phenylalanine or tryptophan is absent from the CDR3, which likely points to a read error. The rearrangement uses TRBV7-8 and TRBJ2-3; D unresolved. V was shortened by 6 bases and J by 5 bases, with 12 bases between the two germline ends. The CDR3 extends over 13 amino acids. The germline gives CDR1 SGHVS, CDR2 FQNEAQ. CDR3 sequence: CASRIAAVDTQYS. Here the CDR3 DNA reads TGTGCCAGCAGAATCGCTGCCGTAGATACGCAGTATTCT.